A selection of T cell receptor beta chains follows, all from one sample in a study of beta chain features in type 1 diabetes. Profiling relied on immunoSEQ multiplex PCR, and the TCRdb table lists in-frame clones only, not all of them. The sample has about 930,000 clones, 15% to 20% seen once. The sequencing input was naive CD4+ T cells from blood. All receptors derive from a woman younger than 30 in good health. The CDR3 runs from the conserved cysteine through the conserved F or W. The D gene is left open where the match is weak. Part of the rows lack a size; the others show once, few, many or a class for expanded clones.

j_call,v_call,clone_size,d_call,cdr3_nt,cdr3_aa
TRBJ2-5,TRBV10-3,few,-,TGTGCCATCAGTGTAGGTTATAAAGAGACCCAGTACTTC,CAISVGYKETQYF
TRBJ1-2,TRBV14,few,-,TGTGCCAGCAGCCAGCAGCTCTATGGCTACACCTTC,CASSQQLYGYTF
TRBJ1-1,TRBV7-6,-,-,TGTGCCAGCTCTAATCGGGCTGGCACTGAAGCTTTCTTT,CASSNRAGTEAFF
TRBJ2-5,TRBV7-3,-,TRBD2,TGTGCCAGCTCCGGACTAGCGGAGCCGCGGCCCCAGTACTTC,CASSGLAEPRPQYF
TRBJ2-3,TRBV11-1,-,TRBD2,TGTGCCAGCAGCCCCGGGGGGGTCTTCACGCAGTATTTT,CASSPGGVFTQYF
TRBJ2-7,TRBV28,-,-,TGTGCCAGCCGAGGGGACCTCTTACGCGAGCAGTACTTC,CASRGDLLREQYF
TRBJ2-7,TRBV7-2,-,TRBD2,TGTGCCAGCAGCTATAGCCCCGCTCCTAGCGGGGCCTACGAGCAGTACTTC,CASSYSPAPSGAYEQYF
TRBJ2-1,TRBV29-1,once,-,TGCAGCGTTGAAGAAAGAATGGATAATGAGCAGTTCTTC,CSVEERMDNEQFF
TRBJ1-1,TRBV2,few,-,TGTGCCAGCGCGCAAAACAGGGTAATGAACACTGAAGCTTTCTTT,CASAQNRVMNTEAFF
TRBJ2-7,TRBV6-5,few,-,TGTGCCAGCAGTTACGCGGGGGAGCAGTACTTC,CASSYAGEQYF
TRBJ2-1,TRBV11-2,few,-,TGTGCCAGCAGCTTAGGAGCGGCTTCCTACAATGAGCAGTTCTTC,CASSLGAASYNEQFF
TRBJ2-1,TRBV13,few,TRBD1,TGTGCCAGCAGCCGACTGGACAGGGTGTACAATGAGCAGTTCTTC,CASSRLDRVYNEQFF
TRBJ2-5,TRBV7-9,few,-,TGTGCCAGCAGCTTTGGGGGAGGCAGCCAAGAGACCCAGTACTTC,CASSFGGGSQETQYF
TRBJ2-1,TRBV5-4,-,-,TGTGCCAGCAGCTCCCCAGTGGGAGCAGGGGATGAGCAGTTCTTC,CASSSPVGAGDEQFF
TRBJ2-6,TRBV28,-,-,TGTGCCAGCATATCCCTGCAGGGCTCTGGGGCCAACGTCCTGACTTTC,CASISLQGSGANVLTF
TRBJ2-2,TRBV29-1,-,TRBD2,TGCAGCGTCAAGAGGACTAGTTACGGGGAGCTGTTTTTT,CSVKRTSYGELFF